A single sample gave rise to the 29 T cell receptor beta chains below, sequenced in a study of breast tumors, draining lymph nodes, adjacent tissues. TCRdb reprocessed the multiplex PCR reads via MiXCR and lists one record per CDR3 protein. Of under 350,000 distinct CDR3 sequences in the sample, 30% were seen once. Samples came from axillary lymph nodes draining the breast cancer. Sequenced input: axillary lymph node tissue. The receptors come from a female donor with breast cancer. Some clones in this sample may be carry-over from other donors' samples.

This clonotype was counted at least ten times. The chain carries TRBV20-1 and TRBJ2-5; D possibly corresponds to TRBD1 (5 bases). The CDR3 covers 17 residues. CDR1 and CDR2 from the germline V gene are DFQATT and SNEGSKA (reference sequence). Trimming took 4 bases from V and 4 from J, leaving 25 bases between them. The chain's CDR3 is CSATIPHGQGFSETQYF. The CDR3, as DNA: TGCAGTGCTACCATTCCGCATGGACAAGGGTTTTCAGAGACCCAGTACTTC.

This clonotype appeared many times. CDR3 DNA: TGTGCCAGCAGCCGCCCTGGGAGCGCCCACGGAGAGGGCTACACCTTC. It is translated as CASSRPGSAHGEGYTF. This sequence joins TRBV7-2 and TRBJ1-2; unclear D gene. The CDR3 is 16 residues long. Per the germline V gene, CDR1 is SGHTA and CDR2 is FQGNSA. Between the trimmed V and J ends, which lost 5 bases and 8 bases, there was a span of 24 bases.

In its sample, this clonotype was seen once. The chain is built from TRBV11-2 and TRBJ2-7, with D possibly being TRBD1 (6 bases). V lost 4 bases and J lost 4, with 17 bases in between. The CDR3 consists of 15 residues. Germline assignment: CDR1 SGHAT and CDR2 FQNNGV. As DNA, the CDR3 is TGTGCCAGCAGCTCACGCCGGGACACCTTATACGAGCAGTACTTC. It codes for CASSSRRDTLYEQYF.

In regard to this clonotype: Being one base from a much bigger clone, this may be a read error. The chain recombines TRBV5-1 with TRBJ2-7; 12 bases are a match to TRBD2. With V trimmed by 4 bases and J by 5 bases, 13 bases remained unmatched. CDR1 is SGHRS and CDR2 is YFSETQ in the germline V gene. CDR3 length: 17 residues. CDR3 DNA sequence: TGCGCCAGCAGCCCTCGACTAGCGGGAGCCTTCAAGCACGAGCAGTACTTC. The encoded protein is CASSPRLAGAFKHEQYF.

The chain joins TRBV28 to TRBJ1-2, with D possibly matching TRBD1 (6 bases). CDR3 length: 14 residues. The germline V and J ends were trimmed by 6 bases and 4 bases, with 15 bases remaining between them. The germline gives CDR1 MDHEN, CDR2 SYDVKM. The CDR3 sequence: CASRGAGGPYGYTF. The DNA for the CDR3 is TGTGCCAGCAGGGGGGCGGGGGGGCCCTATGGCTACACCTTC.

The chain uses TRBV7-2 and TRBJ2-2, with 10 nucleotides matching TRBD2. Germline V gene data show CDR1 as SGHTA and CDR2 as FQGNSA. This CDR3 region has 20 residues. V lost 7 bases, J lost 5 bases, and 22 bases stayed unmatched. This CDR3 reads CASTPLGGVAGGSPTGELFF. The CDR3 DNA reads TGTGCCAGCACCCCCTTGGGGGGGGTAGCGGGAGGTAGCCCGACCGGGGAGCTGTTTTTT.

For this clonotype: A read error may explain this, as a much larger clone is one base away. The chain joins TRBV6-5 to TRBJ2-1, with no clear D. The CDR3 length is 13 residues. Deletions cut 5 bases from V and 6 bases from J, with 11 bases between. CDR1 is MNHEY and CDR2 is SVGAGI in the germline V gene. CDR3 residues: CASSHGSGNEQFF. In nucleotides, the CDR3 is TGTGCCAGCAGTCACGGTAGTGGCAATGAGCAGTTCTTC.

This clonotype has ten or more counts. CDR3 in amino acids: CASSFSAVTDTQYF. The CDR3 nucleotides read TGTGCCAGCAGCTTTTCGGCCGTCACAGATACGCAGTATTTT. The chain joins TRBV11-2 to TRBJ2-3; no firm D call. The CDR3 runs to 14 residues. V lost 3 bases to trimming and J lost 2 bases, with 9 bases between them. Germline V lookup: CDR1 SGHAT, CDR2 FQNNGV.

In this sample, this clonotype turned up many times. The chain carries TRBV12-3 or TRBV12-4 and TRBJ2-6, with a tentative D call TRBD1 (6 bases). V dropped 4 bases and J dropped 1 base, with 8 bases sitting between them. CDR3 size: 15 residues. The CDR3 is CASSSGDSGANVLTF. The CDR3 DNA reads as TGTGCCAGCAGTTCAGGGGATTCTGGGGCCAACGTCCTGACTTTC.

This clonotype was seen a single time. V gene TRBV5-6 combines with J gene TRBJ1-4; the D gene is possibly TRBD1 (6 bases). Trimming cost V 4 bases and J 2 bases, with 12 bases left between them. This CDR3 comprises 15 residues. CDR1 is SGHDT and CDR2 is YYEEEE in the germline V gene. CDR3 amino acids: CASSDDRFTNEKLFF. CDR3 DNA: TGTGCCAGCAGCGATGACAGGTTTACTAATGAAAAACTGTTTTTT.

At least ten counts were recorded for this clonotype. The chain couples TRBV6-5 to TRBJ1-2; D not resolved. V dropped 2 bases and J dropped 2 bases, with 9 bases sitting between them. Germline loops: CDR1 MNHEY, CDR2 SVGAGI. The CDR3 runs to 14 residues. As DNA, the CDR3 is TGTGCCAGCAGTTACGGGCGGCTAAACTATGGCTACACCTTC. Protein sequence: CASSYGRLNYGYTF.

This clonotype was counted many times. V usage is TRBV12-5 and J usage is TRBJ2-5; D unclear. CDR1 is LGHNT and CDR2 is FRNRAP in the germline V gene. Between the trimmed V and J ends, which lost 2 bases and 2 bases, there was a span of 9 bases. The CDR3 has 14 amino acids. The CDR3 bases are TGTGCTAGTGGTTTGCCTAGGACGCAAGAGACCCAGTACTTC. This translates into CASGLPRTQETQYF.

Notes on this clonotype: The junction shows a germline mismatch at one end, possibly a read error. The V and J genes are TRBV7-7 and TRBJ1-1; D unresolved. In germline, CDR1 is SSHAT, CDR2 FNYEAQ (reference sequence). The CDR3 loop spans 13 amino acids. The CDR3, as DNA: TGTGCTAGCAGCTTACAGCAGAACACTGAAGCTTTCTTT. Translation: CASSLQQNTEAFF.

This clonotype was observed many times. Here the CDR3 reads CASRADGNTIYF. The CDR3 DNA sequence: TGTGCCAGCAGGGCAGACGGAAACACCATATATTTT. The chain is built from TRBV6-1 and TRBJ1-3; D gene uncertain. The germline V and J ends were trimmed by 6 bases and 4 bases, with 7 bases remaining between them. The germline V gene encodes CDR1 MNHNS and CDR2 SASEGT. The CDR3 covers 12 residues.

Many counts were recorded for this clonotype. The chain combines TRBV2 with TRBJ2-1; 7 nucleotides align to TRBD2. The CDR3 is 17 amino acids. The V and J ends lost 0 bases and 4 bases, in that order; junction bases with no gene match: 9. In germline, CDR1 is SNHLY, CDR2 FYNNEI. The CDR3 DNA reads as TGTGCCAGCAGTGAAGCGCTGGCGGGAGTCGGTTACAATGAGCAGTTCTTC. This sequence encodes CASSEALAGVGYNEQFF.

This clonotype came up once. The chain couples TRBV5-5 to TRBJ2-4; D is ambiguous. This CDR3 spans 16 amino acids. Germline assignment: CDR1 SGHKS and CDR2 YYEKEE (reference sequence). Trimming shortened V by 0 bases and J by 0 bases, and 10 bases separated the two germline ends. The CDR3 protein is CASSLAQGGAKNIQYF. The CDR3 DNA follows: TGTGCCAGCAGCTTGGCCCAAGGCGGAGCCAAAAACATTCAGTACTTC.

This clonotype was found many times. The chain joins TRBV19 to TRBJ1-4, with 10 positions matching TRBD1. Germline loops: CDR1 LNHDA, CDR2 SQIVND (reference sequence). V lost 4 bases and J lost 6; bases outside the gene matches: 5. This CDR3 comprises 15 residues. The CDR3 protein is CASSTLTGGDEKLFF. CDR3 nucleotides: TGTGCCAGTAGTACCCTGACAGGGGGCGATGAAAAACTGTTTTTT.

The count of this clonotype is one. The V and J genes are TRBV10-1 and TRBJ2-3; D gene unclear. In germline, CDR1 is WNHNN, CDR2 SYGVQD (reference sequence). This CDR3 contains 13 residues. Trimming cost V 3 bases and J 11 bases, with 15 bases left between them. The CDR3 protein is CASSDRAYNEQYF. The CDR3 nucleotides read TGCGCCAGCAGTGATAGGGCTTACAATGAGCAGTATTTT.

This clonotype was observed at least ten times. V is TRBV4-1 and J is TRBJ2-6; D gene unclear. The CDR3 spans 16 residues. V was shortened by 0 bases and J by 11 bases, with 17 bases between the two germline ends. Germline values: CDR1 MGHRA, CDR2 YSYEKL. CDR3 in amino acids: CASSQDSTYLPDVLTF. CDR3 coding DNA: TGCGCCAGCAGCCAAGATTCGACCTACTTACCCGACGTCCTGACTTTC.

This chain connects TRBV29-1 to TRBJ2-1; 9 nucleotides agree with TRBD2. The V gene's germline CDR1 is SQVTM and CDR2 ANQGSEA. Losses at the gene ends were 5 bases for V and 2 bases for J; bases not matched to a gene: 7. The CDR3 loop spans 15 amino acids. CDR3 nucleotide sequence: TGCAGCGTTCCCCTAGCGGGAAACGCCTACAATGAGCAGTTCTTC. It yields the protein CSVPLAGNAYNEQFF.

This clonotype was counted a few times. Just one base apart from a much larger clone, this may be a read error. The chain employs TRBV6-2 or TRBV6-3 and TRBJ2-7; tentative D call: TRBD2 (6 bases). The ends were cut back, 6 bases at V and 2 bases at J, with 11 bases in the middle. The CDR3 extends over 13 amino acids. Germline V gene sequence: CDR1 MNHEY, CDR2 SVGEGT. CDR3: CASRHSGTYEQYF. The CDR3 region has the DNA TGTGCCAGCAGACATAGCGGAACCTACGAGCAGTACTTC.

This clonotype came up many times. The chain links TRBV30 to TRBJ2-3; D is uncertain. The V and J ends lost 4 bases and 2 bases respectively, with 4 bases between them. Germline CDR1 GTSNPN, CDR2 SVGIG (reference sequence). The CDR3 totals 11 residues. The chain's CDR3 is CAWKTTDTQYF. CDR3 coding DNA: TGTGCCTGGAAAACCACAGATACGCAGTATTTT.

The chain employs TRBV6-2 or TRBV6-3 and TRBJ2-1; D may be TRBD1 (6 bases). The V end lost 0 bases, the J end lost 13 bases, and 10 bases lay between the germline ends. CDR3 length: 12 residues. The germline V gene encodes CDR1 MNHEY and CDR2 SVGEGT. CDR3 protein: CASSYSGRGQFF. The CDR3 DNA is TGTGCCAGCAGTTACTCGGGCAGGGGACAGTTCTTC.

As concerns this clonotype: A read error may account for a junction end that differs from germline. The rearrangement uses TRBV6-5 and TRBJ1-6; D may be TRBD1 (5 bases). Germline loops: CDR1 MNHEY, CDR2 SVGAGI. This CDR3 is 15 amino acids long. Here the CDR3 DNA reads TGTGCCCGCACCCAACCAGGGAGGGCTAATTCACCCCTCCACTTC. This translates into CARTQPGRANSPLHF.

In the case of this clonotype: An end of the junction does not agree with germline; a read error may underlie this. The gene calls are TRBV7-2 and TRBJ2-5; D may match TRBD1 or TRBD2 (5 bases each). CDR3 length: 16 residues. Germline V gene lookup returns CDR1 SGHTA and CDR2 FQGNSA. The CDR3 coding sequence is TGCGCCAGCAGCTTCCTCGCGTCTGGGGGTCCAGAGGCCCAGTACTTC. It codes for CASSFLASGGPEAQYF.

The CDR3: CASSIEGHLHF. Written as DNA, the CDR3 is TGTGCCAGTAGTATAGAAGGACACCTCCACTTT. The chain couples TRBV19 to TRBJ1-6; weak D call: TRBD1 (5 bases). Looked up from germline, CDR1 is LNHDA and CDR2 is SQIVND (reference sequence). The CDR3 totals 11 residues. V was pared by 0 bases and J by 15 bases, with 6 bases between.

This clonotype turned up a few times. The chain combines TRBV11-2 with TRBJ1-5; 12 bases match TRBD1. The J segment lost 6 bases and the V segment lost 2 bases, leaving 8 bases of the junction unmatched. This CDR3 region has 17 residues. CDR1 SGHAT and CDR2 FQNNGV come from the germline V gene. CDR3 region: CASSLNPGQGAGQPQHF. The DNA of the CDR3 is TGTGCCAGCAGCTTAAACCCGGGACAGGGGGCGGGTCAGCCCCAGCATTTT.

This clonotype was observed a few times. A much more abundant neighbour one base away suggests this may be a read error. In DNA, the CDR3 is TGTGCCAGTAGTCCACGTGCTAGCACCTACAATGAGCAGCTCTTC. It is translated as CASSPRASTYNEQLF. The V gene is TRBV19, the J gene TRBJ2-1; D is perhaps TRBD2 (5 bases). Germline V gene sequence: CDR1 LNHDA, CDR2 SQIVND (reference sequence). The CDR3 covers 15 residues.

In this sample, this clonotype turned up a few times. The rearrangement uses TRBV3-1 and TRBJ1-2; TRBD1 agrees at 7 bases. The CDR3 length is 16 residues. V dropped 4 bases and J dropped 1; count of bases not matched to a gene: 9. The V gene's germline CDR1 is LGHDT and CDR2 YNNKEL (reference sequence). DNA for the CDR3: TGTGCCAGCAGCCCGCTCCTAAACAGGGGTAACTATGGCTACACCTTC. Protein product: CASSPLLNRGNYGYTF.